Below, 8 T cell receptor beta chains from the same sample are listed, as sequenced in a study of technical replicates of blood from several donors. Clones were sequenced by immunoSEQ multiplex PCR, and TCRdb holds only the in-frame ones, with some missing. Among 73,000 or so clones, about 91% were seen once, and the ten largest hold 0.2% to 0.25%. The sequenced sample was T cells isolated from PBMCs. These receptors originate from a human donor in good health.

The CDR3 DNA follows: TGTGCCAGCAGTGAAGGCTTTTTGAGGGACACTGAAGCTTTCTTT. It is translated as CASSEGFLRDTEAFF. The chain recombines TRBV25-1 with TRBJ1-1; D gene ambiguous. Trimming pared 2 bases from V and 3 bases from J, leaving 13 bases between. The CDR3 runs to 15 residues. CDR1 MGHDK and CDR2 SYGVNS come from the germline V gene.

Worth noting for this clone: Sequence at one end of the junction differs from germline and may be a read error. This same CDR3 is encoded by further DNA sequences in the sample. The chain joins TRBV27 to TRBJ2-7; 10 positions agree with TRBD1. Germline assignment: CDR1 MNHEY and CDR2 SMNVEV (reference sequence). The CDR3 totals 15 residues. CDR3 nucleotide sequence: TGTGCCAGCAGTCTATCGACAGGGGGCCCCTACGAGCAGTACTTC. Encoded protein: CASSLSTGGPYEQYF.

This sequence joins TRBV5-4 and TRBJ2-3, with TRBD2 matching over 10 bases. The V gene end was trimmed by 5 bases and the J gene end by 2 bases; junction bases not matched to a gene: 5. CDR3 size: 15 residues. CDR1 and CDR2 from the germline V gene are SGHNT and YYREEE (reference sequence). CDR3 DNA sequence: TGTGCCAGCAGTCGTAGCGGGGGGATCACAGATACGCAGTATTTT. Protein product: CASSRSGGITDTQYF.

The chain is built from TRBV10-2 and TRBJ2-5; D ambiguous. V lost 7 bases, J lost 3 bases, and 12 bases lay in between. Germline CDR1 reads WSHSY; CDR2 reads SAAADI. This CDR3 comprises 13 residues. This CDR3 is CASNRRGKETQYF. CDR3 in DNA: TGCGCCAGCAATCGTCGCGGAAAAGAGACCCAGTACTTC.

This clone was detected once. The rearrangement uses TRBV7-2 and TRBJ2-4; D might be TRBD1 (5 bases). CDR1 SGHTA and CDR2 FQGNSA come from the germline V gene. Trimming cost V 1 base and J 5 bases, with 12 bases left between them. The CDR3 loop spans 15 amino acids. The CDR3 here is CASSLVAARENIQYF. CDR3 bases: TGTGCCAGCAGCTTAGTGGCAGCCAGGGAAAACATTCAGTACTTC.

The chain links TRBV7-9 to TRBJ2-7, with 8 bases aligning to TRBD1. V was pared by 5 bases and J by 4 bases, with 7 bases of the junction left unmatched. In germline, CDR1 is SEHNR, CDR2 FQNEAQ (reference sequence). This CDR3 has 14 residues. The CDR3 DNA sequence: TGTGCCAGCAGCCCCGGGACAGGAACTTACGAGCAGTACTTC. It encodes CASSPGTGTYEQYF.

This sequence joins TRBV5-8 and TRBJ1-1; no reliable D call. CDR1 is SGHTS, CDR2 YDEGEE, per germline. Trimming took off 2 bases at V and 1 base at J, with 6 bases between the two ends. The CDR3 is 13 amino acids. CDR3 loop: CASSFQENTEAFF. Written as DNA, the CDR3 is TGTGCCAGCAGCTTTCAGGAGAACACTGAAGCTTTCTTT.

This clone was detected once. The chain uses TRBV27 and TRBJ2-7; D perhaps matches TRBD1 (6 bases). The V gene lost 2 bases and the J gene lost 4 bases, with 12 bases spanning the gap. The CDR3 has 14 residues. In germline, CDR1 is MNHEY, CDR2 SMNVEV (reference sequence). The CDR3 bases are TGTGCCAGCAGTTTAGGTACAGGGAGTTACGAGCAGTACTTC. As protein: CASSLGTGSYEQYF.